A single sample gave rise to the 27 T cell receptor beta chains below, sequenced in a study of CD8 T cells in ankylosing spondylitis (dated 2017 in TCRdb). To prepare the library, 5' RACE was applied. Sequencing relied on an Illumina HiSeq 2500. The public reads were run again by TCRdb, first through fastp at Q25 and then through MiXCR, and only productive beta chains were kept. Merged by CDR3 protein, the rows form single entries marked with the most common genes and DNA. Counted in this sample were around 340,000 distinct CDR3 sequences; approximately 20% of them appeared once. The ten biggest clones cover less than 15% of the sample. Sequenced: blood, either unsorted or a sorted T cell fraction (not recorded which). These receptor sequences come from a male donor with ankylosing spondylitis or in good health (not recorded which).

This clonotype was counted between two and nine times. The rearrangement joins TRBV9 to TRBJ2-5, with D possibly being TRBD2 (5 bases). V gave up 0 bases and J gave up 5 bases, with 17 bases separating them. This CDR3 contains 16 residues. Germline CDR1 and CDR2: SGDLS and YYNGEE. In DNA form, the CDR3 reads TGTGCCAGCAGCGTAGGAGGAGGAGTCAGACGGGAGACCCAGTACTTC. Protein product: CASSVGGGVRRETQYF.

This clonotype was detected only a few times. J is TRBJ2-5 and V is TRBV12-3 or TRBV12-4; D uncertain. The CDR3 is made up of 14 amino acids. The V end was cut by 6 bases, the J end by 1 base, with 12 bases between. The CDR3 sequence is CASRPVNSQETQYF. Here the CDR3 DNA reads TGTGCCAGCAGACCGGTAAACAGCCAAGAGACCCAGTACTTC.

This chain joins TRBV6-5 and TRBJ1-1; no clear D. Trimming left V 0 bases short and J 0 bases short, with 11 bases between. The CDR3 is 16 residues long. In germline, CDR1 is MNHEY, CDR2 SVGAGI. The CDR3 loop is CASSYSPEAVNTEAFF. DNA for the CDR3: TGTGCCAGCAGTTACTCGCCGGAGGCGGTGAACACTGAAGCTTTCTTT.

The gene calls are TRBV12-3 or TRBV12-4 and TRBJ2-1; possibly TRBD2 for D (6 bases). This CDR3 has 16 amino acids. Trimming left V 6 bases short and J 0 bases short, with 15 bases between. The chain's CDR3 is CASRLSGPNSYNEQFF. The CDR3 DNA sequence: TGTGCCAGCAGACTTAGCGGCCCTAACTCCTACAATGAGCAGTTCTTC.

V is TRBV2 and J is TRBJ2-1; 7 bases map to TRBD2. Germline CDR1 SNHLY, CDR2 FYNNEI. The CDR3 runs 16 residues. Trimming took 4 bases from V and 5 from J; bases not matched to a gene: 11. The CDR3 region is CASSVPVVGGDNEQFF. The CDR3 nucleotides read TGTGCCAGCAGTGTTCCTGTGGTGGGGGGGGACAATGAGCAGTTCTTC.

This clonotype has ten or more counts. Compared with germline, one end of the junction differs, possibly owing to a read error. The chain carries TRBV11-2 and TRBJ2-3; D might be TRBD1 or TRBD2, each matching 6 bases. The CDR3 is 15 amino acids. Germline assignment: CDR1 SGHAT and CDR2 FQNNGV. The chain's CDR3 is CASSLVGGGTDTQYF. DNA for the CDR3: TGTGCCAGCAGTTTAGTGGGGGGCGGCACAGATACGCAGTATTTT. The whole variable domain, remainder taken from reference TRBV11-2 and TRBJ2-3, is EAGVAQSPRYKIIEKRQSVAFWCNPISGHATLYWYQQILGQGPKLLIQFQNNGVVDDSQLPKDRFSAERLKGVDSTLKIQPAKLEDSAVYLCASSLVGGGTDTQYFGPGTRLTVL.

There are a few counts of this clonotype. The chain is built from TRBV11-2 and TRBJ2-3; D remains ambiguous. Germline V gene lookup returns CDR1 SGHAT and CDR2 FQNNGV. CDR3 length: 13 residues. Trimming removed 1 base at V and 6 bases at J, with 8 bases between. The CDR3: CASSLVTADTQYF. For the CDR3, the DNA is TGTGCCAGCAGCTTAGTGACCGCCGATACGCAGTATTTT. The full variable domain, in which reference TRBV11-2 and TRBJ2-3 provide the parts outside the CDR3, is EAGVAQSPRYKIIEKRQSVAFWCNPISGHATLYWYQQILGQGPKLLIQFQNNGVVDDSQLPKDRFSAERLKGVDSTLKIQPAKLEDSAVYLCASSLVTADTQYFGPGTRLTVL.

This clonotype has just a few counts. This chain uses TRBV3-1 with TRBJ2-7; no clear D gene. Trimming cost V 0 bases and J 4 bases, with 13 bases left between them. Germline CDR1 and CDR2: LGHDT and YNNKEL (reference sequence). This CDR3 is 15 amino acids long. The CDR3 sequence is CASSQDAVNPYEQYF. CDR3 in DNA: TGTGCCAGCAGCCAAGATGCCGTGAATCCTTACGAGCAGTACTTC.

This chain uses TRBV29-1 with TRBJ1-1; D may be TRBD1 (5 bases). Germline lookup yields CDR1 SQVTM and CDR2 ANQGSEA. V shed 5 bases and J shed 0 bases, with 13 bases lying between them. The CDR3 has 14 amino acids. The CDR3 loop reads CSVQPGRMNTEAFF. The DNA for the CDR3 is TGCAGCGTTCAGCCAGGGAGAATGAACACTGAAGCTTTCTTT.

The V call is TRBV4-1, the J call TRBJ2-1; 8 positions agree with TRBD2. The CDR3 is 15 amino acids. Germline V gene lookup returns CDR1 MGHRA and CDR2 YSYEKL. The J segment lost 4 bases and the V segment lost 1 base, leaving 3 bases of the junction unmatched. The CDR3 DNA reads as TGCGCCAGCAGCCAAGTGGGCGGGGGGTACAATGAGCAGTTCTTC. It specifies CASSQVGGGYNEQFF.

V usage is TRBV29-1 and J usage is TRBJ2-1; 7 positions match TRBD2. After removal of 8 bases from V and 7 bases from J, the junction contained 5 bases not matched to a gene. The CDR3 has 11 residues. Per germline, CDR1 SQVTM and CDR2 ANQGSEA. CDR3 sequence: CSPLRGNEQFF. The CDR3 nucleotides are TGCAGCCCCCTGCGGGGGAATGAGCAGTTCTTC.

J is TRBJ1-1 and V is TRBV5-5, with D hard to call. This CDR3 spans 14 amino acids. CDR1 is SGHKS, CDR2 YYEKEE, per germline (reference sequence). Trimming removed 0 bases from V and 1 base from J, with 7 bases in between. CDR3 loop: CASSLGVGNTEAFF. For the CDR3, the DNA is TGTGCCAGCAGCTTGGGGGTTGGGAACACTGAAGCTTTCTTT.

In its sample, this clonotype was seen a few times. The chain joins TRBV4-1 to TRBJ2-5; D might be TRBD1 or TRBD2, each matching 5 bases. There are 14 residues in the CDR3. The V gene's germline CDR1 is MGHRA and CDR2 YSYEKL. Trimming stripped 1 base from V and 3 bases from J, with 9 bases between. CDR3 residues: CASSQGGYEETQYF. Here the CDR3 DNA reads TGCGCCAGCAGCCAAGGGGGGTACGAAGAGACCCAGTACTTC.

This sequence joins TRBV7-9 and TRBJ2-5; D uncertain. Between the trimmed V and J ends, which lost 5 bases and 4 bases, there was a span of 14 bases. Germline lookup yields CDR1 SEHNR and CDR2 FQNEAQ (reference sequence). CDR3 size: 14 residues. In DNA, the CDR3 is TGTGCCAGCAGCCCGACGGACGTGAGAGAGACCCAGTACTTC. Translating it yields CASSPTDVRETQYF.

V gene TRBV5-5 combines with J gene TRBJ2-1; D perhaps matches TRBD1 (6 bases). The germline V gene has CDR1 SGHKS and CDR2 YYEKEE (reference sequence). V was cut by 0 bases and J by 8 bases, with 9 bases left in between. This CDR3 comprises 13 residues. The CDR3 nucleotides read TGTGCCAGCAGCTTGGGGCCAGGGGATGAGCAGTTCTTC. Protein product: CASSLGPGDEQFF.

This clonotype was observed a few times. The V and J genes are TRBV12-3 or TRBV12-4 and TRBJ2-7, with unresolved D. The ends were cut back, 11 bases at V and 0 bases at J, with 11 bases in the middle. The CDR3 is 12 amino acids. This chain's CDR3 is CASRFGSYEQYF. As DNA, the CDR3 is TGTGCCTCACGATTTGGCTCCTACGAGCAGTACTTC.

The chain employs TRBV10-3 and TRBJ1-6, with TRBD1 as a possible D gene (5 bases). Trimming cost V 2 bases and J 6 bases, with 11 bases left between them. CDR3 length: 15 amino acids. Germline assignment: CDR1 ENHRY and CDR2 SYGVKD. The CDR3 is CAISEAGSPNSPLHF. The CDR3 DNA reads as TGTGCCATCAGTGAGGCAGGGAGCCCTAATTCACCCCTCCACTTT.

V usage is TRBV3-1 and J usage is TRBJ2-2; maybe TRBD1 (5 bases). The CDR3 totals 15 residues. V lost 2 bases and J lost 3, with 10 bases in between. Per the germline V gene, CDR1 is LGHDT and CDR2 is YNNKEL (reference sequence). CDR3 sequence: CASSQTTGDTGELFF. The CDR3 coding sequence is TGTGCCAGCAGCCAAACCACAGGAGACACCGGGGAGCTGTTTTTT.

The rearrangement links TRBV7-9 to TRBJ2-2; tentatively, D is TRBD2 (6 bases). The CDR3 covers 16 residues. Trimming removed 5 bases at V and 7 bases at J, with 20 bases between. The germline V gene encodes CDR1 SEHNR and CDR2 FQNEAQ (reference sequence). The CDR3: CASSATRPHSGGELFF. CDR3 DNA sequence: TGTGCCAGCAGCGCCACCCGGCCCCATAGCGGCGGGGAGCTGTTTTTT.

This clonotype was counted a few times. V gene TRBV20-1 combines with J gene TRBJ2-7; D tentatively fits TRBD1 or TRBD2 (5 bases each). The V end was cut by 3 bases, the J end by 1 base, with 10 bases between. This CDR3 region has 13 residues. Germline assignment: CDR1 DFQATT and CDR2 SNEGSKA (reference sequence). CDR3 amino acids: CSASGASSYEQYF. The CDR3 region has the DNA TGCAGTGCTAGCGGGGCCTCTTCCTACGAGCAGTACTTC.

This clonotype was counted between two and nine times. The chain carries TRBV27 and TRBJ2-1; D possibly uses TRBD1 or TRBD2 (5 bases each). CDR3 length: 14 amino acids. The V and J ends lost 3 bases and 4 bases respectively, with 10 bases between them. CDR1 is MNHEY and CDR2 is SMNVEV in the germline V gene (reference sequence). CDR3 loop: CASSLRGFYNEQFF. In DNA form, the CDR3 reads TGTGCCAGCAGTTTGAGGGGATTTTACAATGAGCAGTTCTTC.

V usage is TRBV6-5 and J usage is TRBJ1-2; D unclear. CDR1 is MNHEY and CDR2 is SVGAGI in the germline V gene. CDR3 length: 15 residues. V lost 0 bases to trimming and J lost 4 bases, with 12 bases between them. For the CDR3, the DNA is TGTGCCAGCAGTTACTCGCCAGCCTCACCCTATGGCTACACCTTC. Translation gives CASSYSPASPYGYTF.

There are a few counts of this clonotype. This chain uses TRBV12-3 or TRBV12-4 with TRBJ1-1; D unclear. The CDR3 is 15 amino acids. The V end was cut by 4 bases, the J end by 3 bases, with 15 bases between. The CDR3 DNA reads as TGTGCCAGCAGTTCCCTGTGGAGGGCTGACACTGAAGCTTTCTTT. Its translation is CASSSLWRADTEAFF.

This chain joins TRBV5-1 and TRBJ2-2; D not certain. The CDR3 is 16 residues long. V lost 4 bases and J lost 0, with 13 bases in between. Germline CDR1 and CDR2: SGHRS and YFSETQ. The CDR3 sequence: CASSILGQANTGELFF. The CDR3 nucleotides are TGCGCCAGCAGCATCCTCGGGCAGGCGAACACCGGGGAGCTGTTTTTT. Full variable domain (remainder filled in from reference TRBV5-1 and TRBJ2-2): KAGVTQTPRYLIKTRGQQVTLSCSPISGHRSVSWYQQTPGQGLQFLFEYFSETQRNKGNFPGRFSGRQFSNSRSEMNVSTLELGDSALYLCASSILGQANTGELFFGEGSRLTVL.

The chain links TRBV7-9 to TRBJ1-2, with unresolved D. This CDR3 region has 11 residues. The germline gives CDR1 SEHNR, CDR2 FQNEAQ (reference sequence). V shed 3 bases and J shed 6 bases, with 5 bases lying between them. CDR3 in DNA: TGTGCCAGCAGCTTGTACAATGGCTACACCTTC. Translated: CASSLYNGYTF.

The count of this clonotype is one. V and J are TRBV4-1 and TRBJ2-2; possible D gene TRBD1, 6 bases. This CDR3 has 16 residues. V was shortened by 0 bases and J by 6 bases, with 14 bases between the two germline ends. CDR1 is MGHRA, CDR2 YSYEKL, per germline. The chain's CDR3 is CASSQDRGLTAGELFF. CDR3 DNA: TGCGCCAGCAGCCAAGACAGGGGCCTCACGGCCGGGGAGCTGTTTTTT.

This clonotype was seen more than once but under ten times. This chain joins TRBV7-3 and TRBJ2-3; D is undetermined. Trimming cost V 1 base and J 2 bases, with 10 bases left between them. The CDR3 is 15 residues long. Germline CDR1 is SGHTA and CDR2 is FQGTGA. The CDR3 DNA is TGTGCCAGCAGCTTAAGCACGGCGATCACAGATACGCAGTATTTT. Residues: CASSLSTAITDTQYF.